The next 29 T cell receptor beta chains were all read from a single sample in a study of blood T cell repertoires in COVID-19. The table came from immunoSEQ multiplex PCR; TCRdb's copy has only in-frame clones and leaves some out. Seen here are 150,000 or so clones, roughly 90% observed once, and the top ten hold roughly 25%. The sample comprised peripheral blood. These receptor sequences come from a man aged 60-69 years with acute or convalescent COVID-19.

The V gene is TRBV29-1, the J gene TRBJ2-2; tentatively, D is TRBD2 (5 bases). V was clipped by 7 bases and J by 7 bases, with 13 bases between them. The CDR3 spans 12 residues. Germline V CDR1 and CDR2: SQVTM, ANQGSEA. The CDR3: CSARESGGELFF. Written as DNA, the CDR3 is TGCAGCGCGAGGGAGAGCGGCGGGGAGCTGTTTTTT.

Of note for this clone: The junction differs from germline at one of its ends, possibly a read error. This chain's CDR3 is CASSLEWAGSF. The CDR3 coding sequence is TGCGCCAGCAGCTTGGAGTGGGCGGGGTCGTTT. V and J are TRBV5-1 and TRBJ1-1; D is unresolved. The CDR3 loop spans 11 amino acids. The V gene's germline CDR1 is SGHRS and CDR2 YFSETQ.

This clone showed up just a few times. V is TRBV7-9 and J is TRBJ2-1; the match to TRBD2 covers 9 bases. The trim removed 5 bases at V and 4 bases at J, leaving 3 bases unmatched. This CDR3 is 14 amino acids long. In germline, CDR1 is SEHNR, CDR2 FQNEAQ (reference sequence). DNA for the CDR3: TGTGCCAGCAGCGCGGGGGGGTCGTACAATGAGCAGTTCTTC. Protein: CASSAGGSYNEQFF.

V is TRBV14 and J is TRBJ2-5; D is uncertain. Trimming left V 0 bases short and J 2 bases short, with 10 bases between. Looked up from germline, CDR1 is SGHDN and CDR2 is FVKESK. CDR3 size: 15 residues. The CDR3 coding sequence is TGTGCCAGCAGCCAAGAGCCAGCGAGGCAAGAGACCCAGTACTTC. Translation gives CASSQEPARQETQYF.

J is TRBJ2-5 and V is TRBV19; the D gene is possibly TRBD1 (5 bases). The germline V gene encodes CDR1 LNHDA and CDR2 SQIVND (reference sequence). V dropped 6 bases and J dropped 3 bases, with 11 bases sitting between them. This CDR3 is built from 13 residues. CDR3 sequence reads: CASSSGLEETQYF. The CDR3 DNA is TGTGCCAGTAGCTCAGGGTTAGAAGAGACCCAGTACTTC.

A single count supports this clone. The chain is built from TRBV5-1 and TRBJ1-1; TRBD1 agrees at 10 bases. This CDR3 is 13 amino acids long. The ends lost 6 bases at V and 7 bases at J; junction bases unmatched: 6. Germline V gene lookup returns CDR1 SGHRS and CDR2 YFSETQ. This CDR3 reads CASIKTGGREAFF. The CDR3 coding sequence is TGCGCCAGCATTAAGACAGGGGGCCGTGAAGCTTTCTTT.

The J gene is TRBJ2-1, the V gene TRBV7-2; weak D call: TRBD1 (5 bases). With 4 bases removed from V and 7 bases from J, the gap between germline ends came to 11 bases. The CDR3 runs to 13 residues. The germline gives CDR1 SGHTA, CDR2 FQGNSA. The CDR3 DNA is TGTGCCAGCAGCTACAGATCAGGGAATGAGCAGTTCTTC. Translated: CASSYRSGNEQFF.

The CDR3 here is CASSYWGGEDTEAFF. CDR3 DNA: TGTGCCAGCAGTTATTGGGGAGGGGAGGACACTGAAGCTTTCTTT. The chain has TRBV6-5 and TRBJ1-1; the D gene is possibly TRBD1 (5 bases). Deletions cut 3 bases from V and 3 bases from J, with 14 bases between. Germline loops: CDR1 MNHEY, CDR2 SVGAGI. The CDR3 consists of 15 residues.

CDR3 DNA: TGTGCCAGCAGCCCCGACAGGGCCAGCTACACCTTC. This codes for CASSPDRASYTF. V usage is TRBV12-3 or TRBV12-4 and J usage is TRBJ1-2; 7 positions agree with TRBD1. Trimming took 6 bases from V and 9 from J; bases not matched to a gene: 7. This CDR3 is 12 amino acids long.

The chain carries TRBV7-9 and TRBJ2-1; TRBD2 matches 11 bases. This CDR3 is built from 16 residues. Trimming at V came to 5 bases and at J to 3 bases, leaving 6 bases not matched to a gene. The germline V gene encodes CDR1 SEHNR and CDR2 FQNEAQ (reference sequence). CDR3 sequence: CASSPPGLADYNEQFF. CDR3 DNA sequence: TGTGCCAGCAGCCCCCCGGGACTAGCGGACTACAATGAGCAGTTCTTC.

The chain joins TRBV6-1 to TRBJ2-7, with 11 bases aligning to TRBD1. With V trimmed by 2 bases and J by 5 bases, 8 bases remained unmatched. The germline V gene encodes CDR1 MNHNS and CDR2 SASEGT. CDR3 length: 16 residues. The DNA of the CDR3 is TGTGCCAGCAGTGAATTAGGACAGGGGGCAATCCACGAGCAGTACTTC. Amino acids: CASSELGQGAIHEQYF.

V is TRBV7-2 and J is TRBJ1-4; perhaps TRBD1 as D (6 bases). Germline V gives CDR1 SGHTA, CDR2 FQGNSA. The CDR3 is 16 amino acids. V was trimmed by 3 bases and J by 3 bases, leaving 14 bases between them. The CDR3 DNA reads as TGTGCCAGCAGCTTGGGCCAGGGGCAGGCTAATGAAAAACTGTTTTTT. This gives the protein CASSLGQGQANEKLFF. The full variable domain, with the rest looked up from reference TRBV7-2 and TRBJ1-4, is GAGVSQSPSNKVTEKGKDVELRCDPISGHTALYWYRQSLGQGLEFLIYFQGNSAPDKSGLPSDRFSAERTGGSVSTLTIQRTQQEDSAVYLCASSLGQGQANEKLFFGSGTQLSVL.

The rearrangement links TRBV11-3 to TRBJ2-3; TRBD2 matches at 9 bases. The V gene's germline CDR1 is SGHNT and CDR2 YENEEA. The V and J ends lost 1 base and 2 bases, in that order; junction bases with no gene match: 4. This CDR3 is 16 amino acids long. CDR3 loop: CASSLGLAGDTDTQYF. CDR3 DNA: TGTGCCAGCAGCTTAGGTTTAGCGGGGGACACAGATACGCAGTATTTT.

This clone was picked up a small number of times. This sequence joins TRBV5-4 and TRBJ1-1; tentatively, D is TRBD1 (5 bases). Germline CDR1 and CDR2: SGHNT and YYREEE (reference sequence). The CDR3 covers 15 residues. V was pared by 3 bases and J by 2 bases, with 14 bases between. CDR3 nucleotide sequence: TGTGCCAGCAGCTCCTCCGGGAGGGGAAACACTGAAGCTTTCTTT. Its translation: CASSSSGRGNTEAFF.

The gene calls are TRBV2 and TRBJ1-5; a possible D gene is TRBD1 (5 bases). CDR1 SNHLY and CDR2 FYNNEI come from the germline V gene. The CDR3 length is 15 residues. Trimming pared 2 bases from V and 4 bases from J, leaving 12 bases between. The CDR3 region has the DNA TGTGCCAGCAGTGAACGGGGGGGTACGAATCAGCCCCAGCATTTT. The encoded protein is CASSERGGTNQPQHF.

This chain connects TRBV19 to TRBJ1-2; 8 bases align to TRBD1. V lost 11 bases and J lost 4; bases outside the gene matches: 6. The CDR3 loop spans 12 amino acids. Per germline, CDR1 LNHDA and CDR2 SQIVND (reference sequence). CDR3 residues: CAGSTGVYGYTF. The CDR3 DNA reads TGTGCCGGGTCGACAGGGGTCTATGGCTACACCTTC.

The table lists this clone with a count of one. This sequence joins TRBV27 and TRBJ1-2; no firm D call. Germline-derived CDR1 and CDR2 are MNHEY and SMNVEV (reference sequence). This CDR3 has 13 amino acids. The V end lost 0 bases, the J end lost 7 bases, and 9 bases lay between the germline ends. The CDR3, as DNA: TGTGCCAGCAGTTTATCGCAAAGCGCTGGCTACACCTTC. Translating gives CASSLSQSAGYTF.

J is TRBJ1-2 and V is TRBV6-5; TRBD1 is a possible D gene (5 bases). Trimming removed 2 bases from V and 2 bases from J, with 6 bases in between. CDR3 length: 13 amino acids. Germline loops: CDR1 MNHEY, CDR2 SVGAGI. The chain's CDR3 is CASSYRQNYGYTF. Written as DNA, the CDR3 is TGTGCCAGCAGTTACCGACAGAACTATGGCTACACCTTC.

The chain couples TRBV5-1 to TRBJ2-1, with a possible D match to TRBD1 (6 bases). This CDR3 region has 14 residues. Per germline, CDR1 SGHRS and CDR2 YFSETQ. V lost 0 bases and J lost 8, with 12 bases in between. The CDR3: CASSLEGGQDEQFF. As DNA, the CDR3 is TGCGCCAGCAGCTTGGAAGGGGGTCAAGATGAGCAGTTCTTC.

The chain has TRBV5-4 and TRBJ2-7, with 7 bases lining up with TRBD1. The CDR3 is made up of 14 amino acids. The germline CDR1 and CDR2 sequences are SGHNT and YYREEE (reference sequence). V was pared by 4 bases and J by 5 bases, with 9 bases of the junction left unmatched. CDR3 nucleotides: TGTGCCAGCAGCAGGTATGAGGGGGCGAACGAGCAGTACTTC. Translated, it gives CASSRYEGANEQYF. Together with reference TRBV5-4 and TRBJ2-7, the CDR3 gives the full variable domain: ETGVTQSPTHLIKTRGQQVTLRCSSQSGHNTVSWYQQALGQGPQFIFQYYREEENGRGNFPPRFSGLQFPNYSSELNVNALELDDSALYLCASSRYEGANEQYFGPGTRLTVT.

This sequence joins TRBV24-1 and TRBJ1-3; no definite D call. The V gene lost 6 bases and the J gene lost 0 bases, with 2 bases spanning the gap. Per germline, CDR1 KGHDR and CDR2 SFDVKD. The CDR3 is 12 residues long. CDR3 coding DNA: TGTGCCACCAGTCGCTCTGGAAACACCATATATTTT. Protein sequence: CATSRSGNTIYF.

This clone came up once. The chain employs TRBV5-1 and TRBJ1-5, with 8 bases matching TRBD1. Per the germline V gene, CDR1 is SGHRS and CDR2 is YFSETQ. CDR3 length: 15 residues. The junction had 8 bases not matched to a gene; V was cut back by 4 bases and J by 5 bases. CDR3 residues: CASSPGDRRDQPQHF. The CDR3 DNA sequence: TGCGCCAGCAGCCCTGGGGACAGGAGGGATCAGCCCCAGCATTTT.

This CDR3 reads CASSPGGRRTEAFF. CDR3 nucleotide sequence: TGCGCCAGCAGCCCGGGGGGGAGGAGGACTGAAGCTTTCTTT. The V call is TRBV5-1, the J call TRBJ1-1; D might be TRBD1 (5 bases). The CDR3 consists of 14 residues. The V gene lost 4 bases and the J gene lost 5 bases, with 15 bases spanning the gap. Per germline, CDR1 SGHRS and CDR2 YFSETQ.

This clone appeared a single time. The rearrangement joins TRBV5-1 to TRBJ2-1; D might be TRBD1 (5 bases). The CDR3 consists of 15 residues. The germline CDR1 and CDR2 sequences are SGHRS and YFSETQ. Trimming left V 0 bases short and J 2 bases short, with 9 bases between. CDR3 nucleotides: TGCGCCAGCAGCTTGGAGGGGCAGACCTACAATGAGCAGTTCTTC. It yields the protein CASSLEGQTYNEQFF.

The CDR3 loop is CSVEPLNTEAFF. The CDR3 DNA is TGCAGCGTTGAGCCGCTAAACACTGAAGCTTTCTTT. V gene TRBV29-1 combines with J gene TRBJ1-1, with D hard to call. The V gene lost 3 bases and the J gene lost 2 bases, with 7 bases spanning the gap. The CDR3 extends over 12 amino acids. From germline, CDR1 is SQVTM and CDR2 ANQGSEA.

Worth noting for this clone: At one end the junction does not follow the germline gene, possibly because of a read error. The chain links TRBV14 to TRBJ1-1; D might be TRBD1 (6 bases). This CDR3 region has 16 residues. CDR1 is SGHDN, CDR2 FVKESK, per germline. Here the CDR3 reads CANSQGEGGENTEAFF. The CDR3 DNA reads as TGTGCCAACAGCCAAGGAGAAGGGGGGGAGAACACTGAAGCTTTCTTT.

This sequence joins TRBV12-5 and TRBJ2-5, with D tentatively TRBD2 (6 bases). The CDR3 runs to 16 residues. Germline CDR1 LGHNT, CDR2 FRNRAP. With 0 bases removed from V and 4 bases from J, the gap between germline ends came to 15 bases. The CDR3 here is CASGLVLGPEGETQYF. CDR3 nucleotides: TGTGCTAGTGGTTTGGTACTGGGACCGGAGGGAGAGACCCAGTACTTC.

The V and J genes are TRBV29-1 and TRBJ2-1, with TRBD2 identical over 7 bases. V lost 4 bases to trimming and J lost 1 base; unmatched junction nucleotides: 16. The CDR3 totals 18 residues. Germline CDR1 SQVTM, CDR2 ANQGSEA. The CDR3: CSVVSGLGLAESYNEQFF. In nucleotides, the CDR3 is TGCAGCGTTGTATCCGGGTTAGGTCTAGCGGAGTCCTACAATGAGCAGTTCTTC.

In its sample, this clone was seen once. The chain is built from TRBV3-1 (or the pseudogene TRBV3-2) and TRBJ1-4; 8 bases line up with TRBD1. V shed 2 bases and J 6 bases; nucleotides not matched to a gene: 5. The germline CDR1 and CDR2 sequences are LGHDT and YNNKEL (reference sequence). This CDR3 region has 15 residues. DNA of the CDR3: TGTGCCAGCAGCCAACCGGGACAGGTGGATGAAAAACTGTTTTTT. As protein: CASSQPGQVDEKLFF.